This TCR beta chain came from a study of cytomegalovirus exposure and HLA in healthy donors. Study results and limitations: The number of N-insertions in an Asian-associated ancestry cluster was reportedly below the roughly 660-donor mean in a later analysis.

The primer mix had 60 Vbeta and 13 Jbeta primers. TCRdb's copy holds only in-frame clones and misses some; the assay was immunoSEQ multiplex PCR. Counted here are around 130,000 clones, roughly 80% occurring once; the ten biggest clones make up roughly 1.2%. As concerns this clone: Its specificity is unknown.

Sequencing was carried out using PBMCs. The TCR originated in a girl aged 2-15 years in good health and CMV-seronegative.

The CDR3 DNA sequence: TGCGCCAGCAGCTTTAGCGGGTCCCTTGAGCAGTTCTTC. Translating it yields CASSFSGSLEQFF. The chain has TRBV5-1 and TRBJ2-1; 7 bases are shared with TRBD2. V lost 2 bases to trimming and J lost 9 bases; unmatched junction nucleotides: 5. The V gene's germline CDR1 is SGHRS and CDR2 YFSETQ. The CDR3 runs 13 residues.